Sequencing of this TCR beta chain was carried out in a study of CD8 T cells in Susac syndrome. Study context: When blood was collected, patients with Susac syndrome were therapy-naive, were taking corticosteroids, or were receiving intravenous immunoglobulin alone.

RNA totalling about 0.5 to 1 ug underwent reverse transcription with random hexamers. TCRdb independently ran MiXCR on the immunoSEQ multiplex PCR reads; one entry per CDR3 protein. The sample shows some 120,000 distinct CDR3 sequences, around 94% of them seen only once. Specimen: CD8+ T cells from PBMCs. The clonotype was recovered from a human donor with Susac syndrome.

The CDR3 DNA reads TGCAGTGCTAGAGATCGTTTCATCGGGGGAAATTCACCCCTCCACTTT. Its translation: CSARDRFIGGNSPLHF. This chain joins TRBV20-1 and TRBJ1-6, with TRBD1 as a possible D gene (5 bases). Looked up from germline, CDR1 is DFQATT and CDR2 is SNEGSKA (reference sequence). The CDR3 is 16 residues long. V shed 0 bases and J shed 7 bases, with 16 bases lying between them.